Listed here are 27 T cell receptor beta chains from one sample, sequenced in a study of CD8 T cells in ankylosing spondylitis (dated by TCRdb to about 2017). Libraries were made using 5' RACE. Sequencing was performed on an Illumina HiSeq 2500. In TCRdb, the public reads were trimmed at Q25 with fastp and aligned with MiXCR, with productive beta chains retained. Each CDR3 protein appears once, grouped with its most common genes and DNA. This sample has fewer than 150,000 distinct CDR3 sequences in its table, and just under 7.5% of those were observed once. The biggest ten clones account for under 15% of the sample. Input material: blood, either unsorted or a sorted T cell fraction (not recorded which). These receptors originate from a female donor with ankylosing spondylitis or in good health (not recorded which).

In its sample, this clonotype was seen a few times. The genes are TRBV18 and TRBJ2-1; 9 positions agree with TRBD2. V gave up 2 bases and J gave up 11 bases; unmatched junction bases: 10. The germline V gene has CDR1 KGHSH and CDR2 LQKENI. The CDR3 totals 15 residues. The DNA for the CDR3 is TGTGCCAGCTCACCAACTAGCGGGCGGCGCCCCCAGCAGTTCTTC. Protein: CASSPTSGRRPQQFF.

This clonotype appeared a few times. For the CDR3, the DNA is TGTGCCAGCAGCTTAGGGGGCAGGGCCAACAATCAGCCCCAGCATTTT. Translating it yields CASSLGGRANNQPQHF. The chain uses TRBV7-2 and TRBJ1-5, with a tentative D call TRBD1 (5 bases). CDR1 and CDR2 (germline): SGHTA, FQGNSA. The CDR3 totals 16 residues. The V gene lost 1 base and the J gene lost 3 bases, with 13 bases spanning the gap.

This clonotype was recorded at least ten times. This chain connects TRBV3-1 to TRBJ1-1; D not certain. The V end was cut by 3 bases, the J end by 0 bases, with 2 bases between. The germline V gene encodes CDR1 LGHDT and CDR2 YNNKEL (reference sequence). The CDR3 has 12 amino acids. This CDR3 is CASSQMNTEAFF. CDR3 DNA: TGTGCCAGCAGCCAGATGAACACTGAAGCTTTCTTT. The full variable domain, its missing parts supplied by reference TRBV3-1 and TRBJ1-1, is DTAVSQTPKYLVTQMGNDKSIKCEQNLGHDTMYWYKQDSKKFLKIMFSYNNKELIINETVPNRFSPKSPDKAHLNLHINSLELGDSAVYFCASSQMNTEAFFGQGTRLTVV.

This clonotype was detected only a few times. In DNA form, the CDR3 reads TGTGCCAGCTCCCAGGCGTATAAAGAGACCCAGTACTTC. Translation: CASSQAYKETQYF. V gene TRBV18 combines with J gene TRBJ2-5; D unclear. Trimming removed 6 bases from V and 3 bases from J, with 11 bases in between. The CDR3 contains 13 residues. Germline loops: CDR1 KGHSH, CDR2 LQKENI.

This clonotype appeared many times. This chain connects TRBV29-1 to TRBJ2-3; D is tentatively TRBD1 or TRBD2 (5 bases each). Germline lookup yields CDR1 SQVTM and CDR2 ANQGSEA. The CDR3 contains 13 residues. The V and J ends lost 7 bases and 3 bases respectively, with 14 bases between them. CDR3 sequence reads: CSGQREMTDTQYF. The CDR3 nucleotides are TGCAGCGGACAGAGGGAGATGACAGATACGCAGTATTTT.

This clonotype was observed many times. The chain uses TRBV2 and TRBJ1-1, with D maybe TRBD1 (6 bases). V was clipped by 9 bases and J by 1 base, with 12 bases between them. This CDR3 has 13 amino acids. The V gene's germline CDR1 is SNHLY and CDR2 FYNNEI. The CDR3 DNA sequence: TGTGCCAGTACCGGGACACCGAACACTGAAGCTTTCTTT. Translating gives CASTGTPNTEAFF.

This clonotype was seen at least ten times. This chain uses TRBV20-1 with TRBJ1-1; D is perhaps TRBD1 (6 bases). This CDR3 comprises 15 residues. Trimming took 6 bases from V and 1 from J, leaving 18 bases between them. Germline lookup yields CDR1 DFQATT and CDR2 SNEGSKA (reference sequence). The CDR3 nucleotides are TGCAGTGCCAACCCGCCAGGGACAACGAACACTGAAGCTTTCTTT. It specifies CSANPPGTTNTEAFF.

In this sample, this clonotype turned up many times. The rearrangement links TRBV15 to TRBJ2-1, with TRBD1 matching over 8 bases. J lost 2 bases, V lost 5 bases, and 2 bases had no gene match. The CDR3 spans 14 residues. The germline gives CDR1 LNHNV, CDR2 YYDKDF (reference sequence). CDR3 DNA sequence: TGTGCCACCAGCTACAGGGGGGCCTACAATGAGCAGTTCTTC. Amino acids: CATSYRGAYNEQFF.

CDR3 nucleotides: TGTGCCAGCAGTTACTCGCAAGAAGCGTATAATTCACCCCTCCACTTT. It yields the protein CASSYSQEAYNSPLHF. The genes are TRBV6-5 and TRBJ1-6; D call uncertain. The CDR3 is 16 residues long. Germline V CDR1 and CDR2: MNHEY, SVGAGI. Trimming removed 0 bases at V and 4 bases at J, with 10 bases between.

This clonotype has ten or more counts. CDR3 nucleotides: TGTGCCAGCAGTCCAGGGCTTGAGCAGTTCTTC. Translation: CASSPGLEQFF. The chain carries TRBV6-6 and TRBJ2-1, with a weak D call TRBD1 (5 bases). The ends were cut back, 5 bases at V and 9 bases at J, with 8 bases in the middle. The CDR3 contains 11 residues. CDR1 is MNHNY, CDR2 SVGAGI, per germline (reference sequence).

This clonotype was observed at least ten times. CDR3 loop: CASSEAEGQETQYF. The DNA for the CDR3 is TGTGCCAGCAGTGAAGCGGAGGGGCAAGAGACCCAGTACTTC. The chain employs TRBV2 and TRBJ2-5, with a possible D match to TRBD2 (6 bases). The CDR3 covers 14 residues. The V gene lost 0 bases and the J gene lost 2 bases, with 7 bases spanning the gap. Germline assignment: CDR1 SNHLY and CDR2 FYNNEI.

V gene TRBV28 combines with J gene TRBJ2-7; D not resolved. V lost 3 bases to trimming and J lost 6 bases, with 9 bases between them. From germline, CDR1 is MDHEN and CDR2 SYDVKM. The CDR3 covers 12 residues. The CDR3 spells CASSFLSSEQYF. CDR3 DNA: TGTGCCAGCAGTTTTCTTTCCAGCGAGCAGTACTTC. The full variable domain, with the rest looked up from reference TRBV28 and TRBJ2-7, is DVKVTQSSRYLVKRTGEKVFLECVQDMDHENMFWYRQDPGLGLRLIYFSYDVKMKEKGDIPEGYSVSREKKERFSLILESASTNQTSMYLCASSFLSSEQYFGPGTRLTVT.

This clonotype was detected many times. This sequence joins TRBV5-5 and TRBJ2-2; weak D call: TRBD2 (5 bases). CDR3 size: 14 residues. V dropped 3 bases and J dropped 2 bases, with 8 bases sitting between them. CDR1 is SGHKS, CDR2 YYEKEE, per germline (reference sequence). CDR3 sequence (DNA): TGTGCCAGCAGCTGGGGAGTAAACACCGGGGAGCTGTTTTTT. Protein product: CASSWGVNTGELFF.

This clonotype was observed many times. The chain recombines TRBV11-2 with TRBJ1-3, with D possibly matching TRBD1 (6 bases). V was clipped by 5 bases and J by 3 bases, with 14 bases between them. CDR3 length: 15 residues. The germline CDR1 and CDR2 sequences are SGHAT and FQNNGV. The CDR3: CASSPITGLGNTIYF. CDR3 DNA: TGTGCCAGCAGCCCAATAACAGGGCTTGGAAACACCATATATTTT.

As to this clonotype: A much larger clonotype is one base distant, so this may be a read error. The CDR3 bases are TGTACCAGCAGCGTCGGAGGCGACGGAGCTTTCTTT. It specifies CTSSVGGDGAFF. This chain uses TRBV3-1 with TRBJ1-1, with D hard to call. The CDR3 has 12 amino acids. The germline CDR1 and CDR2 sequences are LGHDT and YNNKEL (reference sequence).

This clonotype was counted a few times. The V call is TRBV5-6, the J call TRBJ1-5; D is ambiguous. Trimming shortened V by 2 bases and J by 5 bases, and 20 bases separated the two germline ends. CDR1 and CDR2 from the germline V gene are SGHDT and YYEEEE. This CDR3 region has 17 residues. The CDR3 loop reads CASSFGDKGLGDQPQHF. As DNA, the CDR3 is TGTGCCAGCAGCTTCGGAGATAAAGGATTAGGCGATCAGCCCCAGCATTTT.

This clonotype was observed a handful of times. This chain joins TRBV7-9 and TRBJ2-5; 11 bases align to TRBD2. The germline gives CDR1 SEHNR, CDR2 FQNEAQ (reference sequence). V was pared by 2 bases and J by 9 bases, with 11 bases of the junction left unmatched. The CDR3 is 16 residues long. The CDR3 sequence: CASSLWTSGSALPQYF. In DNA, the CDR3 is TGTGCCAGCAGCTTATGGACTAGCGGGTCGGCTCTCCCCCAGTACTTC.

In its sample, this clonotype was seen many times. This CDR3 reads CATSRTPSGLNEQFF. CDR3 DNA: TGTGCCACCAGCAGAACCCCTAGCGGGCTGAATGAGCAGTTCTTC. The J gene is TRBJ2-1, the V gene TRBV15; 8 bases are a match to TRBD2. Germline lookup yields CDR1 LNHNV and CDR2 YYDKDF (reference sequence). There are 15 residues in the CDR3. J lost 7 bases, V lost 2 bases, and 7 bases had no gene match.

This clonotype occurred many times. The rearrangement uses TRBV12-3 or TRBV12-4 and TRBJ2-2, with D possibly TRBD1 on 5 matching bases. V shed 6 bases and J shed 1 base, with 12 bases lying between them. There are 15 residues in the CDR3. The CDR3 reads CASRGRSLNTGELFF. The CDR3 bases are TGTGCCAGCAGGGGGCGGAGTTTGAACACCGGGGAGCTGTTTTTT.

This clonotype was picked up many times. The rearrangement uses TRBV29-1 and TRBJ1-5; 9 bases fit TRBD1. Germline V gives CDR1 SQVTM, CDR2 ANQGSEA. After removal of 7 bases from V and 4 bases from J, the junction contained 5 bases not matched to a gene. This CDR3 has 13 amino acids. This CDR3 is CSGGQGRNQPQHF. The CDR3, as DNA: TGCAGCGGGGGACAGGGTAGGAATCAGCCCCAGCATTTT.

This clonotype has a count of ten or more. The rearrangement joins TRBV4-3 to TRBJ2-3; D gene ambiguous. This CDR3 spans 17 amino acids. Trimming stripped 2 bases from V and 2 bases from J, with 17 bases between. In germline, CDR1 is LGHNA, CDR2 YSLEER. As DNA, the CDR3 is TGCGCCAGCAGCCAATCTCTAGTGCTAGGCCCCACAGATACGCAGTATTTT. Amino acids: CASSQSLVLGPTDTQYF.

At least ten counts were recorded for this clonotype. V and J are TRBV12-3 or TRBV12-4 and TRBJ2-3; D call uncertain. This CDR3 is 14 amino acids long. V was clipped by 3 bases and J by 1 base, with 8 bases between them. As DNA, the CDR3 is TGTGCCAGCAGTTTGGCAGGCGGCACAGATACGCAGTATTTT. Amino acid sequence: CASSLAGGTDTQYF.

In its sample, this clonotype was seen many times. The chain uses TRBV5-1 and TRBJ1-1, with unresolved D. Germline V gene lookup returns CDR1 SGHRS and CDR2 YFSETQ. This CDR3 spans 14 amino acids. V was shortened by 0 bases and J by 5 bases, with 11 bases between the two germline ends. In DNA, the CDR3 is TGCGCCAGCAGCTTGGATCCGGGAAGGACTGAAGCTTTCTTT. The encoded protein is CASSLDPGRTEAFF.

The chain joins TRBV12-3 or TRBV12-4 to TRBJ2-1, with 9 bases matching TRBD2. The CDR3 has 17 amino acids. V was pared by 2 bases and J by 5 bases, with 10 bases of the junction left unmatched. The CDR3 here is CASSLILAGGSDNEQFF. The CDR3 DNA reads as TGTGCCAGCAGTTTAATCCTCGCGGGGGGGAGTGACAATGAGCAGTTCTTC.

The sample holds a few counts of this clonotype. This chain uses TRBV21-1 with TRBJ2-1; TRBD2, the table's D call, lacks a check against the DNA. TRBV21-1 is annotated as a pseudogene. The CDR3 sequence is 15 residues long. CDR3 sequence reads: CASSRHRGGQYEQFF. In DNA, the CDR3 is TGTGCCAGCAGCCGCCATCGGGGGGGCCAATATGAGCAGTTCTTC.

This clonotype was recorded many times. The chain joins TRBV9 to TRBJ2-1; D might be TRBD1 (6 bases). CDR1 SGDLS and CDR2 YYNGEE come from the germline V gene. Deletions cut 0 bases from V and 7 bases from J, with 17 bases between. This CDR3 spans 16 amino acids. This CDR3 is CASSVATLKGHNEQFF. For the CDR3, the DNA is TGTGCCAGCAGCGTAGCTACGCTAAAGGGACATAATGAGCAGTTCTTC.

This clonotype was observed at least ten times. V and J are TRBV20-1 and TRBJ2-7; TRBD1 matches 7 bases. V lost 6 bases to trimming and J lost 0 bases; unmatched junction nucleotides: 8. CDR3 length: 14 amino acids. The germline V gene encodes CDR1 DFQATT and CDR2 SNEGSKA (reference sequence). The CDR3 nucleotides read TGCAGTGCCCTCCTGCCAGGGGGCTCCTACGAGCAGTACTTC. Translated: CSALLPGGSYEQYF.